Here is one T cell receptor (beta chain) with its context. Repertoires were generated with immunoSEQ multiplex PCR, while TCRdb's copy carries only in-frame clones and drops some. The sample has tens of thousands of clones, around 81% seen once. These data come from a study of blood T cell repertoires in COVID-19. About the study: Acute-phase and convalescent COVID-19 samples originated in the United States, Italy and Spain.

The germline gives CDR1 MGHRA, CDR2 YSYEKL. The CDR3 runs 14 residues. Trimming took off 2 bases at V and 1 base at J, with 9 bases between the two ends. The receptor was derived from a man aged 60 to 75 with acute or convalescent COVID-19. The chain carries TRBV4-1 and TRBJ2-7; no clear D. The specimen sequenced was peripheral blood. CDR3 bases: TGCGCCAGCAGCCAACCGGGTACTTCCTACGAGCAGTACTTC. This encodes CASSQPGTSYEQYF.